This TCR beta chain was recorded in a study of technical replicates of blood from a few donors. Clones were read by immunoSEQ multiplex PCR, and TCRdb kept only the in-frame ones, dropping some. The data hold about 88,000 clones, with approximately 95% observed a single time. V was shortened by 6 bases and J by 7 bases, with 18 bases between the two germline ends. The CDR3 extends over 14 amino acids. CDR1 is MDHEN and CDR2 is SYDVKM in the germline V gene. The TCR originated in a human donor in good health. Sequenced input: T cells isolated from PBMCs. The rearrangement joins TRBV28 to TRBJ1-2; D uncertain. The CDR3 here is CASRLALQSSGYTF. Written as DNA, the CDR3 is TGTGCCAGCAGACTGGCACTCCAATCTAGTGGCTACACCTTC.